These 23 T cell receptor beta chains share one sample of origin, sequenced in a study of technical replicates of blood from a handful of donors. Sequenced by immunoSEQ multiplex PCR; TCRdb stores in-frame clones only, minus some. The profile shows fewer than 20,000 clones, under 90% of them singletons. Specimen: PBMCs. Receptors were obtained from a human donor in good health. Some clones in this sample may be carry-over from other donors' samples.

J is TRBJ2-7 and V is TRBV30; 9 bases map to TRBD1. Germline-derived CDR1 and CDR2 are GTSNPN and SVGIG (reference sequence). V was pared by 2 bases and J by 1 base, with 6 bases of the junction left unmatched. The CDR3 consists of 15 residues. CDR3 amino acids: CAWSPGTGLSYEQYF. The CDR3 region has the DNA TGTGCCTGGAGTCCTGGGACAGGGCTATCCTACGAGCAGTACTTC.

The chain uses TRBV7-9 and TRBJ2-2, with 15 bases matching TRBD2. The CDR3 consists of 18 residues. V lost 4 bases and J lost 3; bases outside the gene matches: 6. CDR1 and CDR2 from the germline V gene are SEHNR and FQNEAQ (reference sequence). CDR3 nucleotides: TGTGCCAGCAGCTGGACTAGCGGGAGGGCCTTTGACACCGGGGAGCTGTTTTTT. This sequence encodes CASSWTSGRAFDTGELFF.

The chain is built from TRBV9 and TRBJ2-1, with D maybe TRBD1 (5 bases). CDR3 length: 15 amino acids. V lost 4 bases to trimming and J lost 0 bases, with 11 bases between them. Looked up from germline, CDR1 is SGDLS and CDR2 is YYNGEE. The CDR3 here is CASSSRQFSYNEQFF. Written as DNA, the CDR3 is TGTGCCAGCAGCTCCCGACAGTTCTCCTACAATGAGCAGTTCTTC.

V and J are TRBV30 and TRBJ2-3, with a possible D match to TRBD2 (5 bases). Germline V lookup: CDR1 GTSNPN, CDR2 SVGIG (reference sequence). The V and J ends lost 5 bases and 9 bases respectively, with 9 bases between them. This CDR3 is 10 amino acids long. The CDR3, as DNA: TGTGCCTGGGAGGGTTGGACGCAGTATTTT. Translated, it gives CAWEGWTQYF. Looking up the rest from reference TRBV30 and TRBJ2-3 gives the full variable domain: SQTIHQWPATLVQPVGSPLSLECTVEGTSNPNLYWYRQAAGRGLQLLFYSVGIGQISSEVPQNLSASRPQDRQFILSSKKLLLSDSGFYLCAWEGWTQYFGPGTRLTVL.

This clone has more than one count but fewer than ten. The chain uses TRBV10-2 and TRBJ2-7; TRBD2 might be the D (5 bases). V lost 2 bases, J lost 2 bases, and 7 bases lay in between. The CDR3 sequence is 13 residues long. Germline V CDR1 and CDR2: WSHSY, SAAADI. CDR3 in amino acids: CASSELAPYEQYF. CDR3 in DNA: TGCGCCAGCAGTGAGCTAGCTCCCTACGAGCAGTACTTC.

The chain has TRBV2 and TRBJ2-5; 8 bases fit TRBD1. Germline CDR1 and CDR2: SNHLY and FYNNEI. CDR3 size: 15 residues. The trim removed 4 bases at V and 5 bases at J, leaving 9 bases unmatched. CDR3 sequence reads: CASSGRSGGLETQYF. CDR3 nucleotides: TGTGCCAGCAGTGGCCGGTCAGGGGGCCTGGAGACCCAGTACTTC.

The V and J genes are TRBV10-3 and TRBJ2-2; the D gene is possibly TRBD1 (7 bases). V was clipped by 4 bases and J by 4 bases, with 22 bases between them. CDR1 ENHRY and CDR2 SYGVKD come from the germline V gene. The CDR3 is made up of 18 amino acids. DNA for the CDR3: TGTGCCATCAGTGGGGGGGATACTACAGGGGTCGGCACCGGGGAGCTGTTTTTT. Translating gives CAISGGDTTGVGTGELFF.

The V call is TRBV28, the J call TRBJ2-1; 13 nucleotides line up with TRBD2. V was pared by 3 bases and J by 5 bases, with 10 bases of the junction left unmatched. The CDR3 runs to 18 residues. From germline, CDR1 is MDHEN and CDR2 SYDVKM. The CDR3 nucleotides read TGTGCCAGCAGTTTGTTGTTCGGACTAGCGGGAGTGAACAATGAGCAGTTCTTC. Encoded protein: CASSLLFGLAGVNNEQFF.

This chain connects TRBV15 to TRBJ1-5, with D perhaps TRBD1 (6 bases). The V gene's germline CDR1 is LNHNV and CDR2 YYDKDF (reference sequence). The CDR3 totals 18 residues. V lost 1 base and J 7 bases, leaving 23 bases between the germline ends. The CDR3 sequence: CATSRVGAGVGWRQPQHF. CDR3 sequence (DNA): TGTGCCACCAGCAGAGTTGGGGCAGGGGTGGGGTGGCGCCAGCCCCAGCATTTT. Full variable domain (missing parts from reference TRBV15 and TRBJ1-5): DAMVIQNPRYQVTQFGKPVTLSCSQTLNHNVMYWYQQKSSQAPKLLFHYYDKDFNNEADTPDNFQSRRPNTSFCFLDIRSPGLGDTAMYLCATSRVGAGVGWRQPQHFGDGTRLSIL.

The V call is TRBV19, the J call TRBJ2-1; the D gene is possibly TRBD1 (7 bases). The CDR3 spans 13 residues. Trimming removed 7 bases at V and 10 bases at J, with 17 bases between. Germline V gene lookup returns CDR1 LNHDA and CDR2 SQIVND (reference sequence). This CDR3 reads CASKSRDSREQFF. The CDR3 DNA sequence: TGTGCCAGTAAGTCGCGGGACAGTCGGGAGCAGTTCTTC.

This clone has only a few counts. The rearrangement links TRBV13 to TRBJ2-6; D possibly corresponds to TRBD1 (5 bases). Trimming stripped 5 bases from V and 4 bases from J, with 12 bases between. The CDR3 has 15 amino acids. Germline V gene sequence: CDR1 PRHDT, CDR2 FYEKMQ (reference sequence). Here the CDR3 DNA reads TGTGCCAGCAGCGCAGCAGGACAAGGGGCCAACGTCCTGACTTTC. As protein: CASSAAGQGANVLTF.

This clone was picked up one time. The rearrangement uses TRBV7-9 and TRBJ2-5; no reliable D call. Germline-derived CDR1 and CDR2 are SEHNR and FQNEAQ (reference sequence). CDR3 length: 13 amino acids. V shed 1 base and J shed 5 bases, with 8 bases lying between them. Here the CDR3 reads CASSLGQRETQYF. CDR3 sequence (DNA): TGTGCCAGCAGCTTAGGCCAGAGGGAGACCCAGTACTTC.

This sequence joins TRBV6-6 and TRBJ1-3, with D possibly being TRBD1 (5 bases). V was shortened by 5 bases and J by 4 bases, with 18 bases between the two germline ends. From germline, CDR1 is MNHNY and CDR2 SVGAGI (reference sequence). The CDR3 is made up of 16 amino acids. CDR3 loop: CASSRSGTGAGNTIYF. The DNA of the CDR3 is TGTGCCAGCAGTAGATCCGGGACGGGAGCCGGAAACACCATATATTTT.

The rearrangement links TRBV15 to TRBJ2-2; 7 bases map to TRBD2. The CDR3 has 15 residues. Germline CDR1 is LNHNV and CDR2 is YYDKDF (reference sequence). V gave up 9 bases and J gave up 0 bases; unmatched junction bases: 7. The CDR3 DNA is TGTGCCACAAAACTGGGGGGGGCGAACACCGGGGAGCTGTTTTTT. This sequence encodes CATKLGGANTGELFF. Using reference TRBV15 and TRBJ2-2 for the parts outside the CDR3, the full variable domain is DAMVIQNPRYQVTQFGKPVTLSCSQTLNHNVMYWYQQKSSQAPKLLFHYYDKDFNNEADTPDNFQSRRPNTSFCFLDIRSPGLGDTAMYLCATKLGGANTGELFFGEGSRLTVL.

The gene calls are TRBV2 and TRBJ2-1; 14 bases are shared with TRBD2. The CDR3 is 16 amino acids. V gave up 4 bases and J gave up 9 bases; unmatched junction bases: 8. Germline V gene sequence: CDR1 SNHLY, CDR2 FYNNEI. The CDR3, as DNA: TGTGCCAGCAGTGTTTCAGGACTAGCGGGAGGCGGTGAGCAGTTCTTC. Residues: CASSVSGLAGGGEQFF.

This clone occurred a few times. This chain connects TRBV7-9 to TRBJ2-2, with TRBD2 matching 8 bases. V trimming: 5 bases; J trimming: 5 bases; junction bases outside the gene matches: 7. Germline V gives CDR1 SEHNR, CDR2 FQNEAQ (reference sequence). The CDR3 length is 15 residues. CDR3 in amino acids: CASSPTSGDTGELFF. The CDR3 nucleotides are TGTGCCAGCAGCCCTACTAGCGGAGATACCGGGGAGCTGTTTTTT.

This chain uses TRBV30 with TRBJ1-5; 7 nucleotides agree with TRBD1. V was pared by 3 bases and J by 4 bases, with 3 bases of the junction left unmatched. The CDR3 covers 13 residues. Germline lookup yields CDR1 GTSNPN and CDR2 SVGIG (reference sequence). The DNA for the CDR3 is TGTGCCTGGAGCCCAGGGGGGAATCAGCCCCAGCATTTT. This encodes CAWSPGGNQPQHF.

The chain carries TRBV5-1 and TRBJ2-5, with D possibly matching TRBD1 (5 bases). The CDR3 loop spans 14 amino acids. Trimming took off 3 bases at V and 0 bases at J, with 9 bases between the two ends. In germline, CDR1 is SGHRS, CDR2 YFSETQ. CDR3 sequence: CASSYAGNQETQYF. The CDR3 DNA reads TGCGCCAGCAGCTATGCAGGGAACCAAGAGACCCAGTACTTC.

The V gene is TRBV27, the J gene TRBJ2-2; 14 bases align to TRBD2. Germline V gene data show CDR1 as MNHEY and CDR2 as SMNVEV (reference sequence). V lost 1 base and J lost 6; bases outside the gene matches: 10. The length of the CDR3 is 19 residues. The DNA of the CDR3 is TGTGCCAGCAGTTTATACGGACTAGCGGGAGGCGATCTCGCCGGGGAGCTGTTTTTT. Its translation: CASSLYGLAGGDLAGELFF.

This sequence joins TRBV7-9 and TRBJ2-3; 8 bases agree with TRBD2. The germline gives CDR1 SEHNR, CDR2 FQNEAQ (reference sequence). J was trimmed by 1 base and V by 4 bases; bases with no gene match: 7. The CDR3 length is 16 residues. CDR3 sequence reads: CASSWIQAGGTDTQYF. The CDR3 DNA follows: TGTGCCAGCAGCTGGATTCAAGCGGGGGGCACAGATACGCAGTATTTT.

DNA for the CDR3: TGTGCCAGCAGCTTAAGGAGTAGCATCTATGAGCAGTTCTTC. This gives the protein CASSLRSSIYEQFF. J is TRBJ2-1 and V is TRBV7-8; D unclear. Trimming removed 2 bases from V and 8 bases from J, with 13 bases in between. This CDR3 has 14 amino acids. Germline CDR1 reads SGHVS; CDR2 reads FQNEAQ.

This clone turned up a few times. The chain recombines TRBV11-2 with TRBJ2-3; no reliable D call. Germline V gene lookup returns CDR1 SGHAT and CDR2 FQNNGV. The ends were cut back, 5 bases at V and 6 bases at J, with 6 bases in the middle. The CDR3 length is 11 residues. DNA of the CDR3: TGTGCCAGCAGCCCCGAGGATACGCAGTATTTT. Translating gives CASSPEDTQYF.

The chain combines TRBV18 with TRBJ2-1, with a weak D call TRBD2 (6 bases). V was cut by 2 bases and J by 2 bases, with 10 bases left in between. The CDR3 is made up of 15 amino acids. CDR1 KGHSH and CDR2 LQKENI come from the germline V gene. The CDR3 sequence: CASSPGGEPYNEQFF. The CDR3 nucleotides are TGTGCCAGCTCACCAGGAGGGGAGCCCTACAATGAGCAGTTCTTC. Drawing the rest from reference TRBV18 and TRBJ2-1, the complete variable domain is NAGVMQNPRHLVRRRGQEARLRCSPMKGHSHVYWYRQLPEEGLKFMVYLQKENIIDESGMPKERFSAEFPKEGPSILRIQQVVRGDSAAYFCASSPGGEPYNEQFFGPGTRLTVL.